This TCR beta chain was retrieved from a study of monozygotic twins with inflammatory bowel disease. No sorting of T cells preceded isolation of total RNA from whole blood. CDR3 length: 12 amino acids. Germline CDR1 SGHVS, CDR2 FQNEAQ. Study-wide results and caveats: Among the T cells, different subtypes could not be distinguished.

Amplification of TCRalpha and TCRbeta cDNA involved two nested PCRs that ran for approximately 16 and 9 cycles. TCRdb reprocessed the 5' RACE reads, with one entry per CDR3 protein and no DNA. This specimen shows over 200,000 distinct CDR3 sequences; the ten leading clones hold roughly 7.5%. Concerning this clonotype: Its antigen is not known.

The receptor was derived from a human donor with ulcerative colitis or Crohn's disease, or a healthy co-twin of an affected twin (not recorded which). The chain employs TRBV7-8 and TRBJ1-4; there is no DNA to check the TCRdb D call of TRBD1. Sequenced sample: blood. CDR3 residues: CASSRRGEKLFF.